This TCR beta chain was captured in a study of blood T cell repertoires in COVID-19. Study at large: Italy, Spain and the United States were the sources of the convalescent and acute COVID-19 samples.

Seattle enrolled patients during active infection and tracked them longitudinally. Libraries were prepared by immunoSEQ multiplex PCR; TCRdb keeps only in-frame clonotypes and omits some of them. The sample has about 220,000 clones; more than 75% are singletons. The germline gives CDR1 MDHEN, CDR2 SYDVKM. This CDR3 region has 15 residues. The V end was cut by 6 bases, the J end by 8 bases, with 22 bases between. Sequenced: peripheral blood. V and J are TRBV28 and TRBJ1-2, with unresolved D. The receptor was derived from a woman aged 70-85 years with COVID-19, enrolled during active disease. For the CDR3, the DNA is TGTGCCAGCAGGCAGGCCGGGATAGAGACACGGGGCTACACCTTC. Translated: CASRQAGIETRGYTF.